The sequence of this T cell receptor beta chain was determined in a study of CD8+ T cells in alopecia areata. Study results and caveats: Sharing of TCR sequences between patients (possibly for HLA-related reasons) was less clear than in mice. Resident alphabeta T cells of normal skin are also sequenced in scalp samples.

The CDR3 is 13 residues long. With V trimmed by 4 bases and J by 6 bases, 2 bases remained unmatched. Germline assignment: CDR1 SNHLY and CDR2 FYNNEI. Following extraction, RNA underwent reverse transcription to cDNA, which served as the sequencing template. TCRdb's copy holds only in-frame clones and misses some; the assay was immunoSEQ multiplex PCR. The data hold around 140,000 clones, with 45% to 60% observed a single time. Comments on this clone: Its target is not known.

Sequencing was carried out using CD4+ T cells sorted from blood. The chain couples TRBV2 to TRBJ1-4; 7 bases are shared with TRBD1. The receptor was isolated from a human donor with alopecia areata. CDR3 sequence: CASSVGGYEKLFF. The CDR3 DNA follows: TGTGCCAGCAGTGTAGGGGGCTATGAAAAACTGTTTTTT.